A selection of T cell receptor beta chains follows, all from one sample in a study of identical twins. Using its own MiXCR run on the 5' RACE reads, TCRdb lists one record per CDR3 protein. This sample has 640,000 or so distinct CDR3 sequences; around 5.7% occur once, and the top ten carry 1.5% to 2%. The sequencing input was naive T cells sorted from blood. These receptors originate from a man aged 18 to 35 in good health. Both conserved end residues are part of each CDR3. D genes are given only for firm matches. Some rows have no size entry. The others give once, few or many, or a class for an expanded clone.

>TRBV29-1|TRBJ2-3|many|.
TGCAGCGCCTCCCCAGGACAGCCATTCACAGATACGCAGTATTTT
CSASPGQPFTDTQYF
>TRBV12-3/TRBV12-4|TRBJ1-2|.|.
TGTGCCAGCAGTTTCATTGGTTTCGGCTACACCTTC
CASSFIGFGYTF
>TRBV27|TRBJ1-5|few|.
TGTGCCAGCAGTTTTGGGGGGCTCAATCAGCCCCAGCATTTT
CASSFGGLNQPQHF
>TRBV20-1|TRBJ1-5|many|.
TGCAGTGCTAGTTACGGATCAGGGAGCAATCAGCCCCAGCATTTT
CSASYGSGSNQPQHF
>TRBV6-5|TRBJ2-3|.|TRBD2
TGTGCCAGCAGTTACGTTCTAGCGGGAGATGGGGCAGATACGCAGTATTTT
CASSYVLAGDGADTQYF
>TRBV20-1|TRBJ2-7|few|TRBD2
TGCAGTGCTAGGGGACTAGCGGGAGACGAGCAGTACTTC
CSARGLAGDEQYF
>TRBV15|TRBJ2-7|few|.
TGTGCCACCAGCAGAGATAAATGGGTTGACAGGTTACAGTACGAGCAGTACTTC
CATSRDKWVDRLQYEQYF
>TRBV7-8|TRBJ2-3|.|TRBD2
TGTGCCAGCAGCTCACTAGCGGGGAACACAGATACGCAGTATTTT
CASSSLAGNTDTQYF
>TRBV12-3/TRBV12-4|TRBJ2-7|many|TRBD2
TGTGCCAGCAGTGCGGGACTAGCGGGAGGAGCGTACGAGCAGTACTTC
CASSAGLAGGAYEQYF
>TRBV5-1|TRBJ2-5|few|TRBD1
TGCGCCAGCAGCTGGGACAGCCTTCAAGAGACCCAGTACTTC
CASSWDSLQETQYF
>TRBV6-1|TRBJ2-5|many|.
TGTGCCAGCAGGCCGCTTATCGACAGTCAAGAGACCCAGTACTTC
CASRPLIDSQETQYF
>TRBV29-1|TRBJ2-2|few|.
TGCAGCGTCGGCACAAGAGTGAACACCGGGGAGCTGTTTTTT
CSVGTRVNTGELFF
>TRBV30|TRBJ2-3|many|.
TGTGCCTGGATATGGAGGGGGGGGACAGATACGCAGTATTTT
CAWIWRGGTDTQYF
>TRBV29-1|TRBJ2-1|.|TRBD2
TGCAGCGTTCCCCGCACCGAGCGGGGATACAATGAGCAGTTCTTC
CSVPRTERGYNEQFF
>TRBV12-3/TRBV12-4|TRBJ2-1|.|.
TGTGCCAGCATCCAGACTACCGACTACAATGAGCAGTTCTTC
CASIQTTDYNEQFF
>TRBV2|TRBJ2-1|many|TRBD2
TGTGCCAGCAGTGTTAGCGGGACTAGCGGGAGTGTGCAGTTCTTC
CASSVSGTSGSVQFF
>TRBV29-1|TRBJ2-7|many|.
TGCAGCGTTTTCCGGGATAGACCCTACGAGCAGTACTTC
CSVFRDRPYEQYF
>TRBV20-1|TRBJ2-1|many|TRBD2
TGCAGTGCCACCGGGACTAGCGGGGTACACAATGAGCAGTTCTTC
CSATGTSGVHNEQFF
>TRBV7-9|TRBJ2-7|.|.
TGTGCCAGCAGCTTAGCCCTCGCGGTCACCTACGAGCAGTACTTC
CASSLALAVTYEQYF
>TRBV7-8|TRBJ1-5|.|TRBD1
TGTGCCAGCAGCTTAGGGGCCGGTACAGGGGGCCGTCAGCCCCAGCATTTT
CASSLGAGTGGRQPQHF
>TRBV6-1|TRBJ2-4|many|.
TGTGCCAGCACCCGTTTTTGGGGGCTGATAGCCAAAAACATTCAGTACTTC
CASTRFWGLIAKNIQYF
>TRBV3-1|TRBJ2-3|few|.
TGTGCCAGCAGCCCTATCGGACCAACAGATACGCAGTATTTT
CASSPIGPTDTQYF
>TRBV2|TRBJ2-7|many|.
TGTGCCAGCCGACGGGACTTAACCTACGAGCAGTACTTC
CASRRDLTYEQYF
>TRBV6-5|TRBJ2-5|few|TRBD2
TGTGCCAGCAGTTACTCGCCAGCGGGAGGCCAAGAGACCCAGTACTTC
CASSYSPAGGQETQYF
>TRBV29-1|TRBJ1-2|many|TRBD1
TGCAGCGCCTTACCAGGGGGTCTCGGCTATGGCTACACCTTC
CSALPGGLGYGYTF
>TRBV5-1|TRBJ2-1|many|TRBD2
TGCGCCAGCAGCTTCGGGACTAGGGGCAATGAGCAGTTCTTC
CASSFGTRGNEQFF
>TRBV11-2|TRBJ2-3|few|.
TGTGCCAGCAGCTATACCGGACCCACAGATACGCAGTATTTT
CASSYTGPTDTQYF
>TRBV29-1|TRBJ1-1|.|.
TGCAGCGTTGCTACGTTTTTGGGCCCGAACACTGAAGCTTTCTTT
CSVATFLGPNTEAFF
>TRBV27|TRBJ2-5|few|TRBD1
TGTGCCAGCAGTTTAGGACGCCAGGGGGCTGGGGAGACCCAGTACTTC
CASSLGRQGAGETQYF
>TRBV20-1|TRBJ2-1|many|TRBD2
TGCAGTGCTAGATCCGGGAGGGCCCGGCCTGAGCAGTTCTTC
CSARSGRARPEQFF
>TRBV5-1|TRBJ1-3|many|.
TGCGCCAGCAGCTTGGTGGGGGAGACTGGAAACACCATATATTTT
CASSLVGETGNTIYF
>TRBV11-2|TRBJ2-7|many|TRBD1
TGTGCCAGCAGCCTACCTAGACAGGGCTCCTACGAGCAGTACTTC
CASSLPRQGSYEQYF
>TRBV29-1|TRBJ2-7|few|.
TGCAGCGTTGAAGAGGAGTGGAGCTCCTACGAGCAGTACTTC
CSVEEEWSSYEQYF
>TRBV12-3/TRBV12-4|TRBJ2-1|many|TRBD2
TGTGCCAGCAGTTTCGGGTCTAGCGGGGTTGAGCAGTTCTTC
CASSFGSSGVEQFF
>TRBV10-1|TRBJ2-2|many|.
TGCGCCAGCAGTGCGCCGGGGCAGGGAGGTTCCGGGGAGCTGTTTTTT
CASSAPGQGGSGELFF
>TRBV28|TRBJ2-7|many|.
TGTGCCAGCAGTCGCGCAAGGGCTAACGAGCAGTACTTC
CASSRARANEQYF
>TRBV29-1|TRBJ2-2|many|.
TGCACCGCTCAGGGGGGGGCCGGGGAGCTGTTTTTT
CTAQGGAGELFF
>TRBV12-3/TRBV12-4|TRBJ2-4|few|TRBD1
TGTGCCAGCAGGCTCAGGGGGACCAAAAACATTCAGTACTTC
CASRLRGTKNIQYF
>TRBV10-3|TRBJ2-5|many|.
TGTGCCATCAGTGATCTTGAGACCCAGTACTTC
CAISDLETQYF
>TRBV12-3/TRBV12-4|TRBJ2-3|.|.
TGTGCCAGCAGTTTCCGTAGGGACTCAAGCACAGATACGCGGTATTTT
CASSFRRDSSTDTRYF
>TRBV20-1|TRBJ2-2|.|TRBD2
TGCAGTGCTAGAGGCACACTAGCGGGAACGAACACCGGGGAGCTGTTTTTT
CSARGTLAGTNTGELFF
>TRBV20-1|TRBJ1-2|.|TRBD1
TGCAGTGCCCCGGCAGGGGGCGACGGCTACACCTTC
CSAPAGGDGYTF
>TRBV7-9|TRBJ2-3|many|TRBD2
TGTGCCAGCAACTTGGGACTAGCGGGTCTTACAGATACGCAGTATTTT
CASNLGLAGLTDTQYF
>TRBV20-1|TRBJ2-5|many|TRBD1
TGCAGTGCTAGTAGGGACAGGAAAGAGACCCAGTACTTC
CSASRDRKETQYF
>TRBV15|TRBJ2-1|.|TRBD2
TGTGCCACCAGCAGAGATTCTGGACTAGCCCTCTTGGGAAATGAGCAGTTCTTC
CATSRDSGLALLGNEQFF
>TRBV7-9|TRBJ2-3|many|.
TGTGCCAGCAGCTTACTTAGAGATACGCAGTATTTT
CASSLLRDTQYF
>TRBV7-2|TRBJ1-3|many|.
TGTGCCAGCAGCCCGACCCGAAACACCATATATTTT
CASSPTRNTIYF
>TRBV12-3/TRBV12-4|TRBJ1-6|few|.
TGTGCCACCAGCCCGGGGGGGTATAATTCACCCCTCCACTTT
CATSPGGYNSPLHF
>TRBV7-8|TRBJ2-2|many|.
TGTGCCAGCAGCTTTTTAGGGGAGAACACCGGGGAGCTGTTTTTT
CASSFLGENTGELFF
>TRBV12-3/TRBV12-4|TRBJ1-3|.|.
TGTGCCAGCAATCAGGCTCAATTTGGAAACACCATATATTTT
CASNQAQFGNTIYF